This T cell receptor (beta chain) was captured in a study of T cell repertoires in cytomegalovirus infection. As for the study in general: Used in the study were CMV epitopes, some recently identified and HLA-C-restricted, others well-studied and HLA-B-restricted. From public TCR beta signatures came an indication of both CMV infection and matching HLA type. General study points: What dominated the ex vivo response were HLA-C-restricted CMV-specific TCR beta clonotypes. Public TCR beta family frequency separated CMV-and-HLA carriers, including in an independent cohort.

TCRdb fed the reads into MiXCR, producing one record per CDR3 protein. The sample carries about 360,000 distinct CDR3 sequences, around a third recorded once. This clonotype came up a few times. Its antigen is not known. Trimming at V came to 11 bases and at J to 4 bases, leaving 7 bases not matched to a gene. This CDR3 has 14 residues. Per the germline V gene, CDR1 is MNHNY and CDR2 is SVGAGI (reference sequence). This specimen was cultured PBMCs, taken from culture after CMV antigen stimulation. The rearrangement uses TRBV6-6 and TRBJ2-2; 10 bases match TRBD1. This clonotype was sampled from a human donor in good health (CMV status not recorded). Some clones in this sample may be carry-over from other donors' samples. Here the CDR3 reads CAGGQGLSTGELFF. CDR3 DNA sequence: TGTGCCGGGGGACAGGGGCTCTCCACCGGGGAGCTGTTTTTT.